This TCR beta chain was recorded in a study of OX40 agonist ivuxolimab in advanced cancers. About the study: Three dose-escalation patients had partial responses: one with hepatocellular carcinoma and two with cutaneous melanoma. Whole-study results and caveats: Blood T cells, both CD4+ and CD8+, expanded clonally by week 6 at 0.1 to 3.0 mg/kg. The mean number of expanded clones was higher in CD8+ T cells than in CD4+.

Germline values: CDR1 SGHAT, CDR2 FQNNGV. J gave up 6 bases and V 1 base, and 3 bases lay outside the gene matches. The CDR3 extends over 16 amino acids. Profiled with immunoSEQ multiplex PCR; TCRdb holds only in-frame clones, not every one. This table holds about 69,000 clones, around 83% found once. In the case of this clone: Its antigen is undetermined.

Patients with autoimmune history or systemic immunosuppression were excluded. The TCR sequence derives from an adult with an advanced solid tumor such as melanoma, head and neck, liver or kidney cancer. The sample in question was CD4+ or CD8+ T cells sorted from blood, obtained in a trial of the OX40 agonist ivuxolimab. This chain joins TRBV11-2 and TRBJ2-2; 12 bases agree with TRBD1. CDR3 DNA sequence: TGTGCCAGCAGCTTAGCGGGACAGGGGGCGTCCGGGGAGCTGTTTTTT. It specifies CASSLAGQGASGELFF.